This T cell receptor (beta chain) came from a study of blood T cell repertoires in COVID-19. Study as a whole: The United States, Italy and Spain supplied acute and convalescent COVID-19 samples. The analysed material was cDNA or gDNA that came from T cells, B-cell-depleted T cells, or PBMCs.

V lost 8 bases and J 7 bases, leaving 18 bases between the germline ends. The CDR3 contains 14 residues. CDR1 and CDR2 from the germline V gene are MNHEY and SVGAGI. Per the authors' pipeline: Cell counts per sample came from amplifying reference gene primers. The assay was immunoSEQ multiplex PCR, and TCRdb's table has in-frame clones only and misses some. V, J and clone size reflect that table, while D and trimming were determined from the DNA. The sample has 280,000 or so clones, approximately 88% seen once. The chain combines TRBV6-5 with TRBJ2-4; D is uncertain. The TCR originated in a woman in her 30s who had recovered from COVID-19. Sample: peripheral blood. The chain's CDR3 is CASAETLVRNIQYF. The CDR3 DNA reads TGTGCCAGCGCCGAGACACTGGTTCGGAACATTCAGTACTTC.